This T cell receptor (beta chain) is from a study of CD8 T cells in Susac syndrome. Study-wide points: It was acknowledged in the study that the number of individuals who were included in its TCR sequencing and HLA analysis was relatively small.

Random hexamers were used to reverse transcribe an amount of roughly 0.45 to 1 ug RNA. TCRdb fed the immunoSEQ multiplex PCR reads into MiXCR, producing one record per CDR3 protein. The sample lists about 280,000 distinct CDR3 sequences, 70% to 90% occurring once. The study sequenced TCR beta in blood CD8+ and CD4+ T cells. Isolation of CD8+ and CD4+ T cells was performed negatively, whereas enrichment of TEMRA cells was done by FACS. Comments on this clonotype: No antigen is known for it.

Trimming took 1 base from V and 1 from J, leaving 9 bases between them. The CDR3 is 14 residues long. Germline CDR1 DFQATT, CDR2 SNEGSKA (reference sequence). Sequenced: CD8+ T cells from PBMCs. The chain links TRBV20-1 to TRBJ2-3; D call uncertain. The receptor's source is a human donor with multiple sclerosis. Here the CDR3 reads CSARVREGTDTQYF. The CDR3 nucleotides are TGCAGTGCTAGAGTTAGGGAAGGCACAGATACGCAGTATTTT.